This is a list of T cell receptor beta chains from one sample in a study of T cell responses to AZD1222 COVID-19 vaccine. The table came from immunoSEQ multiplex PCR; TCRdb's copy has only in-frame clones and leaves some out. The table records about 110,000 clones, around 81% of them present only once. The sample here was peripheral blood, taken on day 0 of AZD1222 vaccination. The receptors derive from an adult in good health. The CDR3 runs from the conserved cysteine through the conserved F or W. D genes are given only for firm matches. For some rows the clone size is stated as once, few or many, or as a class when expanded; others skip it.

j_call d_call v_call clone_size cdr3_aa
TRBJ1-2 . TRBV6-1 . CASSEFRVGSYGYTF
TRBJ1-1 . TRBV5-4 . CASSSNPVFGQAHTEAFF
TRBJ1-2 . TRBV6-1 . CASSEATYGYTF
TRBJ2-7 . TRBV11-3 once CASSLDTGYEQYF
TRBJ1-2 . TRBV4-1 . CASSQGLRQGGGYTF
TRBJ1-4 TRBD1 TRBV28 . CASSLGTVMKRLFF
TRBJ2-7 . TRBV10-3 . CAISEGRTDVDEQYF
TRBJ1-1 . TRBV6-5 . CASEGGKNEAFF
TRBJ1-1 . TRBV28 . CASGVTPTNTEAFF
TRBJ1-6 . TRBV19 . CASSDSGSYNSPLHF
TRBJ2-7 TRBD1 TRBV24-1 . CATSDPGTGFDEQYF
TRBJ2-2 . TRBV5-1 . CASSPLTGELFF
TRBJ2-5 TRBD2 TRBV9 . CASSLGLAGVETQYF
TRBJ1-2 . TRBV2 . CASSGVFLYGYTF
TRBJ1-4 . TRBV5-1 . CASSLTVLGNEKLFF
TRBJ2-7 TRBD1 TRBV9 . CASSALGGQDYEQYF
TRBJ1-5 . TRBV28 . CASSTGWTQHF
TRBJ1-3 . TRBV28 . CASRSSGNTIYF
TRBJ2-1 . TRBV7-2 . CASSLIGVNNEQFF
TRBJ1-1 . TRBV7-2 many CASSLVPLGTGNTEAFF
TRBJ2-3 . TRBV15 . CATSNQDGYGNTQYF
TRBJ1-1 . TRBV7-8 . CASSLGSQGTNTEAFF
TRBJ2-7 TRBD2 TRBV28 few CASRLTSGSYEQYF
TRBJ2-7 . TRBV30 few CAWSRESQYF
TRBJ2-5 . TRBV11-2 . CASSFPRQAQETQYF
TRBJ1-5 TRBD1 TRBV4-1 . CASSQMDRGQPQHF
TRBJ2-7 TRBD1 TRBV19 . CACEDRRLGEQYF
TRBJ2-3 . TRBV12-5 . CASALGGASTDTQYF
TRBJ2-1 . TRBV7-2 few CASSLVTGFPNEQFF
TRBJ2-5 . TRBV7-2 . CASSLGTAAGTQYF
TRBJ1-2 . TRBV28 . CASSLFGTYGYTF
TRBJ1-5 . TRBV11-2 . CASSLGRGSQPQHF
TRBJ2-6 . TRBV5-4 once CASSPDGGTGANVLTF
TRBJ1-2 . TRBV5-4 . CASSLVGAGVGYTF
TRBJ2-7 . TRBV5-4 . CASSFPGWEQYF
TRBJ2-7 TRBD1 TRBV19 . CASSRDRGDEQYF
TRBJ1-6 . TRBV7-8 . CASGFWTTHTDLDNSPLHF
TRBJ2-7 TRBD2 TRBV5-1 . CASSLAREAAYEQYF
TRBJ2-7 TRBD1 TRBV5-1 . CASSLGQGPEQYF
TRBJ2-6 . TRBV18 once CASSLPGAGANVLTF
TRBJ2-7 . TRBV12-3/TRBV12-4 once CASSPRGGYEQYF
TRBJ1-3 . TRBV28 . CASRGSGQTSGNTIYF
TRBJ2-1 . TRBV28 . CASSLVAGNEQFF
TRBJ1-5 . TRBV6-2/TRBV6-3 . CASSYRENSNQPQHF
TRBJ2-2 TRBD2 TRBV28 . CASSPRIAGRTGELFF
TRBJ1-5 . TRBV18 . CASSPEGGLSNQPQHF
TRBJ2-7 . TRBV14 once CASSQVMRTFYEQYF
TRBJ2-1 . TRBV19 . CASSLRDARGNEQFF
TRBJ2-7 . TRBV21-1 once CASSKAEVQASYEQYF
TRBJ1-1 . TRBV30 . CAWAFKRNTEAFF
TRBJ2-3 TRBD2 TRBV7-7 . CASSPGLAGSSTDTQYF
TRBJ2-2 . TRBV7-9 . CASSLAVGAQSYLTGELFF
TRBJ1-1 . TRBV4-1 . CASSRTANTEAFF
TRBJ2-7 TRBD1 TRBV28 once CASSRARTGTYEQYF